Here is one T cell receptor (beta chain) with its context. What this receptor recognizes is not known. There are no base qualities to consult, and no much larger clone falls within one base. Collaborating institutions collected whole blood in K2EDTA tubes following their own protocols. For TCRbeta analysis, collaborators shipped samples in one of three forms: frozen whole blood, isolated PBMCs, or DNA extracted from either of those sample types. CDR1 and CDR2 are read off the germline V gene (reference sequence) as LNHDA and SQIVND. CDR3 length: 17 amino acids, cysteine to phenylalanine. Only CDR3 DNA remains: 51 bases, in frame from the first base. Trimming leaves V shorter by 3 bases and J shorter by 7 bases, with the junction holding 13 bases beyond the gene matches. The immunoSEQ Assay, a bias-controlled multiplex PCR, was used to amplify TCRbeta CDR3 regions from genomic DNA. As for the original processing: The number of nucleated cells in each sample was estimated by amplification of reference gene primers within the assay. To quantify the absolute abundance of each unique TCRbeta CDR3 rearrangement, sequence reads were collapsed and filtered. For each sample, productive Simpson clonality was calculated as the square root of Simpson's diversity index over productive rearrangements. The source is immuneACCESS, and TCRdb retained only in-frame sequences with V and J called. Part of the clones is not carried over; for the studies checked, unresolved V genes explain less than half of this, and the remainder is unexplained. The V and J calls and clone size were taken over from that table, and D and trimming were inferred from the DNA. This sample comprises roughly 190,000 clones, less than 90% of them detected only once. Of the sample, 5.5% to 7.5% falls within the top ten clones.

This sample was included in a study of blood T cell repertoires in COVID-19 (dated by TCRdb to about 2020). For context, the study as a whole: Samples covering the acute and convalescent phases of COVID-19 were provided by collaborators in the United States, Italy and Spain. Sample metadata almost always included a de-identified subject ID, COVID-19 status, age in years and sex. Subjects who had been exposed to COVID-19, were actively infected with it, or had recovered from it provided the deeply sampled blood TCRbeta repertoires that made up the dataset. The prospective study material was composed of cDNA or gDNA derived from T cells, B-cell-depleted T cells, or PBMCs. The repertoires were released in a freely available public database meant as a resource for research on the immune response to SARS-CoV-2. The samples were drawn from the first 160 participants of the ongoing ImmuneRACE study and from 1,254 subjects provided by 6 global collaborators. Where HLA class I and class II types were available, the types were taken from metadata supplied by the sample provider, not from assay-based typing.

Overall study outcomes, separate from this receptor: Clinical and demographic metadata were provided uncurated, with the amount varying by source and participant.

The chain is made from TRBV19 and TRBJ2-1, and 9 junctional nucleotides match TRBD2. This sequence originates from a woman aged 35 to 49 with acute or convalescent COVID-19. Material: peripheral blood. The sequenced DNA: TGTGCCAGTAGTATTGGTCCCCGGCTAGCGGGGAATAATGAGCAGTTCTTC. Translated, it reads CASSIGPRLAGNNEQFF.